One sample yielded the 6 T cell receptor beta chains listed below, sequenced in a study of cytomegalovirus exposure and HLA in healthy donors. Both 60 Vbeta primers and 13 Jbeta primers went into the PCR. The table came from immunoSEQ multiplex PCR; TCRdb's copy has only in-frame clones and leaves some out. This table has tens of thousands of clones, nearly 70% appearing once. Sequencing input: PBMCs. The source is a woman aged 50 to 65 in good health and CMV-seropositive.

V gene TRBV5-1 combines with J gene TRBJ2-3; D may be TRBD2 (6 bases). V was shortened by 3 bases and J by 2 bases, with 10 bases between the two germline ends. CDR3 length: 14 amino acids. The germline gives CDR1 SGHRS, CDR2 YFSETQ. CDR3 bases: TGCGCCAGCAGCTGGGACTCCCACACAGATACGCAGTATTTT. This gives the protein CASSWDSHTDTQYF.

J is TRBJ2-5 and V is TRBV27; 10 positions match TRBD2. J was trimmed by 1 base and V by 2 bases; bases with no gene match: 1. Germline V lookup: CDR1 MNHEY, CDR2 SMNVEV (reference sequence). The CDR3 has 15 amino acids. The CDR3 nucleotides read TGTGCCAGCAGTTTACTAGCGGGAGCCCAAGAGACCCAGTACTTC. Protein product: CASSLLAGAQETQYF.

In its sample, this clone was seen a few times. The chain's CDR3 is CASSSTGYNEQFF. The CDR3 DNA follows: TGTGCCAGCAGCTCGACAGGTTACAATGAGCAGTTCTTC. The V call is TRBV5-4, the J call TRBJ2-1, with TRBD1 as a possible D gene (6 bases). Germline lookup yields CDR1 SGHNT and CDR2 YYREEE (reference sequence). V was trimmed by 3 bases and J by 4 bases, leaving 8 bases between them. The CDR3 is made up of 13 amino acids.

The rearrangement links TRBV18 to TRBJ2-1; TRBD2 aligns across 16 bases. The CDR3 covers 21 residues. CDR1 is KGHSH, CDR2 LQKENI, per germline. V gave up 3 bases and J gave up 6 bases; unmatched junction bases: 17. The CDR3 is CASSPRRPGLAGGLSGNEQFF. CDR3 sequence (DNA): TGTGCCAGCTCACCGCGGCGACCGGGACTAGCGGGAGGGCTATCCGGCAATGAGCAGTTCTTC.

The chain recombines TRBV5-1 with TRBJ2-5; 8 bases match TRBD1. CDR1 is SGHRS, CDR2 YFSETQ, per germline. V lost 7 bases, J lost 2 bases, and 4 bases stayed unmatched. The CDR3 runs 13 residues. CDR3 amino acids: CASGRGQQETQYF. The CDR3 DNA follows: TGCGCCAGCGGCAGGGGGCAACAAGAGACCCAGTACTTC.

V usage is TRBV7-9 and J usage is TRBJ1-5, with TRBD1 matching over 7 bases. The germline V gene encodes CDR1 SEHNR and CDR2 FQNEAQ (reference sequence). The CDR3 is 14 amino acids. Unmatched junction bases numbered 6, after V lost 4 bases and J lost 6 bases. CDR3 DNA sequence: TGTGCCAGCAGCTCCGAGGGGGCGCGTCAGCCCCAGCATTTT. Amino acids: CASSSEGARQPQHF. Full variable domain (missing parts from reference TRBV7-9 and TRBJ1-5): DTGVSQNPRHKITKRGQNVTFRCDPISEHNRLYWYRQTLGQGPEFLTYFQNEAQLEKSRLLSDRFSAERPKGSFSTLEIQRTEQGDSAMYLCASSSEGARQPQHFGDGTRLSIL.